The sequence of this T cell receptor beta chain was determined in a study of early T cells in non-severe SARS-CoV-2 infection (dated by TCRdb to 2020 to 2023). For the study in its entirety: Bulk RNA from unsorted whole blood was used for TCR sequencing, so alpha and beta chains could not be paired.

Points on this clonotype: The antigen this receptor binds is unknown. Base qualities are missing; no much larger clone stands one base away.

The method behind the library was 5' RACE. Data came from a NextSeq 500. Unique molecular identifiers were attached to individual cDNA molecules in the TCR library protocol so that sequencing error and PCR bias could be corrected. Both TCR alpha and beta chains were sequenced, and tight co-correlation was observed between alpha and beta sequence abundances in each sample. Processing in the source paper ran as follows. Decombinator V4 was used to perform V gene, J gene and CDR3 annotation of TCR sequences. TCRs were defined as expanded if a significant change between any two time points was detected under a Poisson model with p below 0.0001. Abundances of TCRs were expressed as counts per million after normalisation to the total number of TCRs sequenced in each sample. MAIT TCRs were defined by TRAV1-2 paired with TRAJ12, TRAJ20 or TRAJ33, and iNKT TCRs by TRAV10 paired with TRAJ18. A search of VDJdb, accessed on 1 November 2021, was run for TCRs annotated to CMV, EBV and SARS-CoV-2, with TCRs annotated for multiple antigens excluded. Using fastp trimming at Q25 and MiXCR clonotype assembly, TCRdb reanalyzed the public sequencing data and kept in-frame beta chains. For every CDR3 protein sequence, its rows merge into one entry that carries the most common genes and DNA. For this entry, the V and J calls and clone size follow TCRdb and not the study's own pipeline. Within this sample are over 75,000 distinct CDR3 sequences, with around 14% of them counted one time only. 5.5% of the sample is taken by the ten largest.

This was a case-control study nested in a cohort of healthcare workers in London, UK, who had nasopharyngeal swab PCR tests and blood samples taken every week. Healthcare workers were recruited during the week of the UK lockdown, between 23 and 31 March 2020, and followed weekly for up to roughly 15 weeks. The full study reports these points: VDJdb matching was skewed toward anti-spike CD8 responses, so virus-specific expansions were likely underestimated and private and CD4 specificities were missed.

V is trimmed back by 4 bases and J by 2 bases, and the junction contains 13 bases that no gene match accounts for. The CDR3, from cysteine to phenylalanine, totals 17 residues. Just the 51-base CDR3 DNA is kept, in frame starting at base 1. Sequences SGHAT (CDR1) and FQNNGV (CDR2) are obtained from the germline V gene. The clonotype comes from an adult who was a healthcare worker with PCR-confirmed SARS-CoV-2 infection or an uninfected control (not recorded which). The sequencing sample was made of whole blood. The rearrangement combines TRBV11-2 with TRBJ2-7; 8 central nucleotides agree with TRBD1. This receptor has the CDR3 CASSSLKGDRPAYEQYF. The base sequence is TGTGCCAGCAGCTCCTTAAAGGGGGACAGGCCGGCCTACGAGCAGTACTTC.